This T cell receptor beta chain comes out of a study of blood T cell repertoires in COVID-19. The CDR3 loop spans 14 amino acids. Germline values: CDR1 SEHNR, CDR2 FQNEAQ (reference sequence). V gave up 0 bases and J gave up 3 bases, with 5 bases separating them. Method: immunoSEQ multiplex PCR; TCRdb's copy keeps in-frame clones and lacks some. The profile shows about 150,000 clones, approximately 90% of them singletons. The V call is TRBV7-9, the J call TRBJ2-2, with D hard to call. This receptor was obtained from a man aged 18 to 35 with COVID-19, enrolled during active disease. Sequencing was performed on peripheral blood. CDR3 DNA sequence: TGTGCCAGCAGCTTAGCCAGTCACACCGGGGAGCTGTTTTTT. It yields the protein CASSLASHTGELFF.